Shown below are 12 T cell receptor beta chains from a single sample sequenced in a study of cytomegalovirus exposure and HLA in healthy donors. Both 60 Vbeta primers and 13 Jbeta primers went into the PCR. Libraries were prepared by immunoSEQ multiplex PCR; TCRdb keeps only in-frame clonotypes and omits some of them. Altogether around 100,000 clones are present, around two thirds being singletons, with the ten largest covering about 2.8%. Sequences were obtained from PBMCs. Source of these receptors: a man aged 50-60 years in good health and CMV-seropositive.

V usage is TRBV11-2 and J usage is TRBJ2-2; D is possibly TRBD2 (6 bases). CDR1 and CDR2 from the germline V gene are SGHAT and FQNNGV. With 5 bases removed from V and 4 bases from J, the gap between germline ends came to 17 bases. This CDR3 comprises 16 residues. The CDR3 is CASSAVGGSVTGELFF. Written as DNA, the CDR3 is TGTGCCAGCAGCGCGGTCGGGGGTAGCGTCACCGGGGAGCTGTTTTTT.

V gene TRBV18 combines with J gene TRBJ2-3, with 9 bases lining up with TRBD2. In germline, CDR1 is KGHSH, CDR2 LQKENI. CDR3 length: 16 amino acids. V shed 6 bases, J shed 0 bases, and the junction held 7 bases outside the gene matches. The DNA of the CDR3 is TGTGCCAGCTCCCCCTTTAGCGGGGGTAGCACAGATACGCAGTATTTT. This gives the protein CASSPFSGGSTDTQYF.

This chain connects TRBV4-1 to TRBJ2-1; D might be TRBD1 (5 bases). From germline, CDR1 is MGHRA and CDR2 YSYEKL. The CDR3 has 13 residues. V lost 4 bases, J lost 8 bases, and 12 bases lay in between. The CDR3 region has the DNA TGCGCCAGCAGCCGCCCCCCGACAGATGAGCAGTTCTTC. Translation: CASSRPPTDEQFF.

This sequence joins TRBV7-4 and TRBJ2-4; the D gene is possibly TRBD1 (6 bases). The CDR3 spans 16 residues. The V gene's germline CDR1 is SGHVT and CDR2 SQSDAQ. V lost 2 bases to trimming and J lost 4 bases, with 15 bases between them. CDR3 region: CASSLRAGAIKNIQYF. Here the CDR3 DNA reads TGTGCCAGCAGCTTAAGGGCAGGGGCGATTAAAAACATTCAGTACTTC.

A single count supports this clone. V gene TRBV7-9 combines with J gene TRBJ2-5; the match to TRBD2 covers 8 bases. The last part of the DNA fits TRBJ2-7 better; the J call may be wrong. The germline V gene encodes CDR1 SEHNR and CDR2 FQNEAQ (reference sequence). The CDR3 contains 14 residues. The CDR3: CASSLERGGLEQYF. The CDR3 nucleotides read TGTGCCAGCAGCCTCGAGCGCGGGGGGCTCGAGCAGTACTTC.

The rearrangement uses TRBV5-4 and TRBJ2-7; unclear D gene. The CDR3 sequence is 14 residues long. Germline-derived CDR1 and CDR2 are SGHNT and YYREEE (reference sequence). Trimming pared 3 bases from V and 2 bases from J, leaving 12 bases between. CDR3 loop: CASSSASVPYEQYF. Here the CDR3 DNA reads TGTGCCAGCAGCTCCGCATCGGTACCCTACGAGCAGTACTTC. Full variable domain (rest looked up from reference TRBV5-4 and TRBJ2-7): ETGVTQSPTHLIKTRGQQVTLRCSSQSGHNTVSWYQQALGQGPQFIFQYYREEENGRGNFPPRFSGLQFPNYSSELNVNALELDDSALYLCASSSASVPYEQYFGPGTRLTVT.

This clone has only one observation. This sequence joins TRBV6-1 and TRBJ2-5; a possible D gene is TRBD1 (5 bases). The CDR3 has 11 amino acids. Germline V gives CDR1 MNHNS, CDR2 SASEGT. Trimming took 7 bases from V and 11 from J, leaving 14 bases between them. CDR3 nucleotide sequence: TGTGCCAGCAAGGACATCATTGAGCAGTACTTC. Translation gives CASKDIIEQYF.

This clone was seen more than once but under ten times. The chain employs TRBV11-1 and TRBJ2-5, with 11 bases matching TRBD1. After removal of 5 bases from V and 7 bases from J, the junction contained 3 bases not matched to a gene. This CDR3 contains 13 residues. Germline CDR1 reads SGHAT; CDR2 reads FQDESV (reference sequence). The CDR3 bases are TGTGCCAGCAGCGCTGGGACAGGGGGGACCCAGTACTTC. It encodes CASSAGTGGTQYF.

V gene TRBV27 combines with J gene TRBJ2-5, with 9 bases fitting TRBD2. Gene TRBJ2-7 matches the end of the DNA better, so the J call may be wrong. The length of the CDR3 is 16 residues. Per germline, CDR1 MNHEY and CDR2 SMNVEV (reference sequence). The CDR3 here is CASSLAAGGLFYEQYF. Here the CDR3 DNA reads TGTGCCAGCAGTCTGGCAGCGGGGGGCCTATTCTACGAGCAGTACTTC.

V and J are TRBV2 and TRBJ2-4, with 9 bases aligning to TRBD2. This CDR3 spans 14 amino acids. Germline CDR1 reads SNHLY; CDR2 reads FYNNEI. Trimming removed 5 bases from V and 7 bases from J; junction bases left unmatched: 6. The CDR3 loop reads CASSLAGQINIQYF. CDR3 DNA sequence: TGTGCCAGCAGTCTAGCGGGACAAATCAACATTCAGTACTTC.

The chain joins TRBV5-6 to TRBJ2-1; D remains ambiguous. Per germline, CDR1 SGHDT and CDR2 YYEEEE. The CDR3 runs to 14 residues. V gave up 0 bases and J gave up 10 bases, with 14 bases separating them. The CDR3 coding sequence is TGTGCCAGCAGCTTGGGAACTATAGGTGGAGAGCAGTTCTTC. It encodes CASSLGTIGGEQFF.

This clone has just a few counts. In DNA form, the CDR3 reads TGTGCTAGTGGTTTGGGAATTAGGGGCACCGGGGAGCTGTTTTTT. Encoded protein: CASGLGIRGTGELFF. The V call is TRBV12-5, the J call TRBJ2-2, with D possibly TRBD1 on 5 matching bases. Germline V lookup: CDR1 LGHNT, CDR2 FRNRAP. Trimming pared 1 base from V and 4 bases from J, leaving 10 bases between. The CDR3 spans 15 residues.